This entry lists 9 T cell receptor beta chains sequenced from one sample in a study of graft-versus-host responses after intestinal transplantation. Using immunoSEQ multiplex PCR, the repertoire was profiled, and TCRdb retains in-frame clones only, with some absent. The data hold 80,000 or so clones, with 92% observed a single time. Here the sequenced sample was PBMCs, taken 98 days after intestinal transplantation. Receptors were obtained from a human patient who received an intestinal transplant, so some T cells may come from the graft donor.

The sample holds a few counts of this clone. CDR3 nucleotide sequence: TGTGCCAGCAGCTTAGCCAGGGGGGCGGGGGGCCCGAGCTCCTACGAGCAGTACTTC. Residues: CASSLARGAGGPSSYEQYF. The chain has TRBV7-2 and TRBJ2-7, with D perhaps TRBD2 (8 bases). The CDR3 extends over 19 amino acids. Germline V gene data show CDR1 as SGHTA and CDR2 as FQGNSA. Between the trimmed V and J ends, which lost 0 bases and 0 bases, there was a span of 21 bases. The full variable domain, completed using reference TRBV7-2 and TRBJ2-7, is GAGVSQSPSNKVTEKGKDVELRCDPISGHTALYWYRQSLGQGLEFLIYFQGNSAPDKSGLPSDRFSAERTGGSVSTLTIQRTQQEDSAVYLCASSLARGAGGPSSYEQYFGPGTRLTVT.

Worth noting for this clone: One end of the junction fails to match germline, which may point to a read error. The chain combines TRBV7-7 with TRBJ1-1, with 7 nucleotides matching TRBD1. CDR1 and CDR2 (germline): SSHAT, FNYEAQ (reference sequence). This CDR3 has 13 amino acids. CDR3 nucleotides: TGTGCTAGCAGTCGAGACAGGGACACTGAAGCTTTCTTT. This codes for CASSRDRDTEAFF.

V usage is TRBV19 and J usage is TRBJ1-2, with D uncertain. This CDR3 is 13 amino acids long. Trimming took off 5 bases at V and 8 bases at J, with 15 bases between the two ends. Per germline, CDR1 LNHDA and CDR2 SQIVND (reference sequence). This CDR3 reads CASSAPQEWGYTF. CDR3 sequence (DNA): TGTGCCAGTAGTGCCCCTCAAGAATGGGGCTACACCTTC. Using reference TRBV19 and TRBJ1-2 for the parts outside the CDR3, the full variable domain is DGGITQSPKYLFRKEGQNVTLSCEQNLNHDAMYWYRQDPGQGLRLIYYSQIVNDFQKGDIAEGYSVSREKKESFPLTVTSAQKNPTAFYLCASSAPQEWGYTFGSGTRLTVV.

J is TRBJ2-7 and V is TRBV5-1; 7 nucleotides match TRBD1. The germline CDR1 and CDR2 sequences are SGHRS and YFSETQ. The CDR3 runs 15 residues. V gave up 0 bases and J gave up 6 bases; unmatched junction bases: 9. This chain's CDR3 is CASSLGWDRLTEQYF. Here the CDR3 DNA reads TGCGCCAGCAGCTTGGGATGGGACAGATTAACCGAGCAGTACTTC.

This chain uses TRBV4-3 with TRBJ2-7; D possibly corresponds to TRBD2 (5 bases). Trimming cost V 0 bases and J 6 bases, with 15 bases left between them. The germline CDR1 and CDR2 sequences are LGHNA and YSLEER. The CDR3 loop spans 15 amino acids. The DNA of the CDR3 is TGCGCCAGCAGCCAAGAGCAACTCGGCGGGCGCGAGCAGTACTTC. This gives the protein CASSQEQLGGREQYF.

This chain joins TRBV5-1 and TRBJ2-1; maybe TRBD2 (6 bases). The CDR3 totals 17 residues. Germline V lookup: CDR1 SGHRS, CDR2 YFSETQ. Trimming shortened V by 1 base and J by 0 bases, and 14 bases separated the two germline ends. CDR3 protein: CASSLPRDFNSYNEQFF. The CDR3 nucleotides read TGCGCCAGCAGCTTGCCCCGGGACTTCAACTCCTACAATGAGCAGTTCTTC.

The chain joins TRBV4-1 to TRBJ2-1; D is undetermined. Germline CDR1 and CDR2: MGHRA and YSYEKL. V was trimmed by 0 bases and J by 1 base, leaving 1 base between them. CDR3 size: 13 residues. The CDR3 here is CASSQESYNEQFF. Written as DNA, the CDR3 is TGCGCCAGCAGCCAAGAGTCCTACAATGAGCAGTTCTTC.

The chain carries TRBV18 and TRBJ2-2, with 9 bases matching TRBD1. CDR3 length equals 15 residues. Trimming took 2 bases from V and 3 from J; bases not matched to a gene: 1. CDR1 KGHSH and CDR2 LQKENI come from the germline V gene. CDR3 protein: CASSPWTGDTGELFF. The DNA of the CDR3 is TGTGCCAGCTCACCATGGACAGGGGACACCGGGGAGCTGTTTTTT.

The rearrangement uses TRBV15 and TRBJ1-3, with D unresolved. The CDR3 sequence is 13 residues long. Trimming shortened V by 3 bases and J by 3 bases, and 6 bases separated the two germline ends. Per the germline V gene, CDR1 is LNHNV and CDR2 is YYDKDF (reference sequence). CDR3 region: CATSSRDGNTIYF. DNA of the CDR3: TGTGCCACCAGCAGTAGAGATGGAAACACCATATATTTT.